This TCR beta chain stems from a study of T cell responses to AZD1222 COVID-19 vaccine. Germline V lookup: CDR1 SGHRS, CDR2 YFSETQ. V lost 4 bases, J lost 2 bases, and 14 bases lay in between. The CDR3 has 15 amino acids. Sequenced by immunoSEQ multiplex PCR; TCRdb stores in-frame clones only, minus some. The data hold 130,000 or so clones, with roughly 91% observed a single time. The chain couples TRBV5-1 to TRBJ2-3; tentative D call: TRBD2 (5 bases). Sequences were derived from peripheral blood, sampled on day 0 of AZD1222 vaccination. The origin of this receptor is an adult in good health. The CDR3 DNA reads as TGCGCCAGCAGCACCGCGGGTAAGGACACAGATACGCAGTATTTT. Amino acid sequence: CASSTAGKDTDTQYF.